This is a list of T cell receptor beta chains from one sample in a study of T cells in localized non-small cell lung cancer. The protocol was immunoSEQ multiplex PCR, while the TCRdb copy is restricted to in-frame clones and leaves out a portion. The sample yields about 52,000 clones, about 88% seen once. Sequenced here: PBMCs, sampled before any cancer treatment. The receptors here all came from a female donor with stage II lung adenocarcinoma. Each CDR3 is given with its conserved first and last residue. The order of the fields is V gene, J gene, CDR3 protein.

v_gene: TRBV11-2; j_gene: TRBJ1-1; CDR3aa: CASTGQPINKNTEAFF
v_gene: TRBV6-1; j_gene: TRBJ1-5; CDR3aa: CASSDRGYQPQHF
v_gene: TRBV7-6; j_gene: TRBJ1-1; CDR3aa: CASSLRGGDTEAFF
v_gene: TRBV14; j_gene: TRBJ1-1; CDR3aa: CASSQGEARGTEAFF
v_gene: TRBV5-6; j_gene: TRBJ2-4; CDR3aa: CASGQGAGNIQYF
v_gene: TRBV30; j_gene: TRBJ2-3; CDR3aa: CAWSVDRPAKDTQYF
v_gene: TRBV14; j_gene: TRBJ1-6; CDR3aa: CASSQEGEGAYNSPLHF
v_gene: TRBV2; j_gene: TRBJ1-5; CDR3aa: CASSEAHSSYQPQHF
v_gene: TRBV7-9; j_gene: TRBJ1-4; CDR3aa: CASSLTQGANEKLFF
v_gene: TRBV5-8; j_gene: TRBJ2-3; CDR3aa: CASSLEQSTDTQYF
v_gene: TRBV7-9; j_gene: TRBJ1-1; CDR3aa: CASTFGSFTEAFF
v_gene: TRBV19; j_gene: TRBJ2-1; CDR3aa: CASSIVGLFPYNEQFF
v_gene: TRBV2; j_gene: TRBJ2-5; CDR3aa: CASTRDNQETQYF
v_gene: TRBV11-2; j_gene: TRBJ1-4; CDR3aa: CASSLQATNEKLFF
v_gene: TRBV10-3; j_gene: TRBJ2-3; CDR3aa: CAIRNRDTQYF
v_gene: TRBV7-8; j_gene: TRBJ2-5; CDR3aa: CASSYRTGRETQYF
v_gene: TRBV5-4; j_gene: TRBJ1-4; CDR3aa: CASSGDPTTNEKLFF
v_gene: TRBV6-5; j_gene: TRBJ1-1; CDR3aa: CASSYARSEAFF
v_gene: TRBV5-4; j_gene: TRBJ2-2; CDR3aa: CASSLRSNTGELFF
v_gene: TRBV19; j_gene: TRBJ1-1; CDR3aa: CASSKVPRGGMNTEAFF
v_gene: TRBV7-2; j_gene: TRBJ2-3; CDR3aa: CASSLGTSGLNTDTQYF
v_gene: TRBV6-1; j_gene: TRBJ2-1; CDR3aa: CASSEIRGGEQFF
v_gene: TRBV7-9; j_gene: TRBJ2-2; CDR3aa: CASSLLSEELFF
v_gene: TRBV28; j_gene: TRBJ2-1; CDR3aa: CASRTSGGRKFF
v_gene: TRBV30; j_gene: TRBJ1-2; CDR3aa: CAWSVAPGYGYTF
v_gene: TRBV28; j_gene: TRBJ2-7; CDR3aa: CASRLRLAYYEQYF
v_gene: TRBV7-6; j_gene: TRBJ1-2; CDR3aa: CASSLEPNYGYTF
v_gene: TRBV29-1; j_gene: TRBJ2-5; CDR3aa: CSVIPPGGRWETQYF
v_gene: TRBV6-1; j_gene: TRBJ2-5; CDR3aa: CASSERQETQYF
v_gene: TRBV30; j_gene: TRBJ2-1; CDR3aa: CAWSVRRTSGGGSSYNEQFF
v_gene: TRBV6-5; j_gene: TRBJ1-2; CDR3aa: CASGQPNYGYTF
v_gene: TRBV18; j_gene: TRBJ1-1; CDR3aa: CASSPRDGEAFF
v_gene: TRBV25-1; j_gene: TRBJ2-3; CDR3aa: CASSDPRGPTDTQYF
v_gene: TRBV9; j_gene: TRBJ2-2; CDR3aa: CASSVFGDNTGELFF
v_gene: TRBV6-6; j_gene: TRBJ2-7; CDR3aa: CASSRNVVREDPYF
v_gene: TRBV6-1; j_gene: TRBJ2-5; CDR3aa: CASSEAGRAAQETQYF
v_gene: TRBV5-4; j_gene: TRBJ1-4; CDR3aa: CASSLEGGGSEKLFF
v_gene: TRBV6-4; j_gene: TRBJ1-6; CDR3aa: CASREDTHNSPLHF
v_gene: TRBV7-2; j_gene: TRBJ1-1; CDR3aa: CASSLQGRVGGGTEAFF
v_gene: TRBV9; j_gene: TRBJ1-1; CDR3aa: CASSEQRLNTEAFF
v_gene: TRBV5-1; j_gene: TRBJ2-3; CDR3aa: CASSWAGGQDTQYF
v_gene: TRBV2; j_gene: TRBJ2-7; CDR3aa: CASNRFYEQYF
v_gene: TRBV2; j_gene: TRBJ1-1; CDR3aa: CASSGIETGTGNTEAFF
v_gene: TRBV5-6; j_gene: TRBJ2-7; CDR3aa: CASSLEGPSYEQYF
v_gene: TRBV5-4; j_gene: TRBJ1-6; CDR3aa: CASSLAQANSPLHF
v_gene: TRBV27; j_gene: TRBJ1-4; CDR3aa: CASSPTAAEKLFF
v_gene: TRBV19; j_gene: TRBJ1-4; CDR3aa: CASRQTGTPNEKLFF
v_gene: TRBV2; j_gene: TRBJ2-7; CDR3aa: CASSDFDRGSHEQYF
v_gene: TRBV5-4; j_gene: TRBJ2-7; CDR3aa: CASSLWDRKRGEQYF
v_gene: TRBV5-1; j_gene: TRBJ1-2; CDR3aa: CASSLEPAGGYTF
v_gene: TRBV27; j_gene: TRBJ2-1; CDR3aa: CASSLASFYEQFF
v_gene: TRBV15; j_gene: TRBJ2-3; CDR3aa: CATSRSPWTDTDTQYF
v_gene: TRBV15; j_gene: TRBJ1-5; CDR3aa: CATSREPPGYQPQHF
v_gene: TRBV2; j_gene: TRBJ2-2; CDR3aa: CASRSTGKNTGELFF